The entry below describes one T cell receptor (beta chain). Its antigen is unknown. As defined, naive CD8 cells were CD45RO-negative and positively selected for CCR7, with terminally differentiated effector memory CD45RA+ cells excluded. Recent vaccinations or acute infections were absent in the healthy HIV-negative adult donors. TCRdb's table, derived via immunoSEQ multiplex PCR, lists solely in-frame clones and lacks some. This sample carries some 2 million clones, approximately 94% of them seen once, and the ten largest clones take around 1.1%. The CDR3 spans 15 residues. Germline V lookup: CDR1 SGHKS, CDR2 YYEKEE (reference sequence). Trimming stripped 4 bases from V and 6 bases from J, with 18 bases between. This specimen comes from a study of shared clonotypes between healthy human individuals. Study findings and constraints: Rarefaction indicated that sorted-subset sequencing remained incomplete although depth was large. The naive CD4 repertoires of a few donors were compared, and approximately 5% of clonotypes were shared.

This receptor was identified in a man between 18 and 35 years old in good health. The sample consisted of naive CD8+ T cells sorted from blood. The chain couples TRBV5-5 to TRBJ2-3; D gene unclear. CDR3 in DNA: TGTGCCAGCAGCCCCCGTGTAAGGGCCGGTGATACGCAGTATTTT. Protein sequence: CASSPRVRAGDTQYF.